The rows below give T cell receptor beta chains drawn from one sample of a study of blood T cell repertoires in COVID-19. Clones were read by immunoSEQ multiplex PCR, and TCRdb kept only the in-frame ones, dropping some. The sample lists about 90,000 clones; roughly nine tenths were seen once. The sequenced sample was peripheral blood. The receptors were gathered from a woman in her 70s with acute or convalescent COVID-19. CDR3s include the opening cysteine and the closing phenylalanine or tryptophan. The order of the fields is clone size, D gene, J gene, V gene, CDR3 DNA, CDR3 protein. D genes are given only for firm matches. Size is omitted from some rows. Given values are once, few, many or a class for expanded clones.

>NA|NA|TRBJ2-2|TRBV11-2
TGTGCCAGCAGCGCCTACCATACCGGGGAGCTGTTTTTT
CASSAYHTGELFF
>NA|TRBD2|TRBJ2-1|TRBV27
TGTGCCAGCAGTAGAACCGGGACTAGCAAGTTGTACAATGAGCAGTTCTTC
CASSRTGTSKLYNEQFF
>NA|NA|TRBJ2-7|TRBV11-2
TGTGCCAGCAGCTATTACTACGAGCAGTACTTC
CASSYYYEQYF
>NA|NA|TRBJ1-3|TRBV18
TGTGCCAGCTCACGACAGGAGGGAAACACCATATATTTT
CASSRQEGNTIYF
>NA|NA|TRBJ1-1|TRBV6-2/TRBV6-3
TGTGCCAGCAGTTACTGGGAGAGGAGCTTAACACCTGGGAACACTGAAGCTTTCTTT
CASSYWERSLTPGNTEAFF
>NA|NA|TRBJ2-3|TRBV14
TGTGCCAGCAGCCAAGGAGGTGGCCCCCGGGGCACAGATACGCAGTATTTT
CASSQGGGPRGTDTQYF
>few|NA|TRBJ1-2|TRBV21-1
TGTGCCAGCAGCTCCGCGGACAGGGAGCACTATGGCTACACCTTC
CASSSADREHYGYTF
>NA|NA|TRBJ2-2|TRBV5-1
TGCGCCAGCAGCTGGATCTCGGGGGCCGGGGAGCTGTTTTTT
CASSWISGAGELFF
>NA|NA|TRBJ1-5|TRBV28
TGTGCCAGCAGGGTGAGGCATCAGCCCCAGCATTTT
CASRVRHQPQHF
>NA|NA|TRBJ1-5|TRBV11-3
TGTGCCAGCAGCTTAGTCCCGGGGGATGGGTGCAATCAGCCCCAGCATTTT
CASSLVPGDGCNQPQHF
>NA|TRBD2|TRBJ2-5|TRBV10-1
TGCGCCAGCAGCGAAACTGCTCCGGGACTAGCGGGAGAGGCCCAGTACTTC
CASSETAPGLAGEAQYF
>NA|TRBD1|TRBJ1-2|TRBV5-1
TGCGCCAGCAGCACCAACAGGGGCACCTATGGCTACACCTTC
CASSTNRGTYGYTF
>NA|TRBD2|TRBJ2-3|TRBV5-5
TGTGCCAGCAGCTTTAGACTAGCGGGAGGAGATACGCAGTATTTT
CASSFRLAGGDTQYF
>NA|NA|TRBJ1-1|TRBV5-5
TGTGCCAGCAGCTTGGTGGAGACAGGTGCAGCTTTCTTT
CASSLVETGAAFF
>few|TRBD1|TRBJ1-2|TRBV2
TGTGCCAGCAGTAACCGGGACAGGGGCTACACCTTC
CASSNRDRGYTF
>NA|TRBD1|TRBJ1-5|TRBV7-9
TGTGCCAGCAGCCGACAGGGCGATCAGCCCCAGCATTTT
CASSRQGDQPQHF
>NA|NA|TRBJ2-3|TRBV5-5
TGTGCCAGCAGCTTGCTTGAGCGGGCAATGACAGATACGCAGTATTTT
CASSLLERAMTDTQYF
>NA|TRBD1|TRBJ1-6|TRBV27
TGTGCCAGCAGTCTGGGACAGACGAGCTCCTATAATTCACCCCTCCACTTT
CASSLGQTSSYNSPLHF
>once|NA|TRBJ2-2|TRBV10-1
TGCGCCAGCAGTGAGATTAAGAACACCGGGGAGCTGTTTTTT
CASSEIKNTGELFF
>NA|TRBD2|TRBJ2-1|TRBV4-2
TGTGCCAGCAGCCAATTCACGCATGTAGCGGGAGACAGGCAGAATGAGCAGTTCTTC
CASSQFTHVAGDRQNEQFF
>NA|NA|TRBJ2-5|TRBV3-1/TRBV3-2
TGTGCCAGCAGCCAAGAGGGGAGCGGCCAAGAGACCCAGTACTTC
CASSQEGSGQETQYF
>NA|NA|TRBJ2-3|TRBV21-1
TGTGCCAGCAGCAAATGGCCGGGACAGGGGTTTCGCACAGATACGCAGTATTTT
CASSKWPGQGFRTDTQYF
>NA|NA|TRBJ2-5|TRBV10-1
TGCGCCAGCAGTGACGGCGGGACCCAAGAGACCCAGTACTTC
CASSDGGTQETQYF
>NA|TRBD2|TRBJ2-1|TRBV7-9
TGTGCCAGCAGCTTAGTGGGTAGCGGGACTGATGAGCAGTTCTTC
CASSLVGSGTDEQFF
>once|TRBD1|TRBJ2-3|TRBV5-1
TGCGCCAGCAGCTTGGGACAGGGGGTAGATACGCAGTATTTT
CASSLGQGVDTQYF
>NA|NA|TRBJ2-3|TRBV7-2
TGTGCCAGCAGCTTAGCGAGCGGAACTAGCACAGATACGCAGTATTTT
CASSLASGTSTDTQYF
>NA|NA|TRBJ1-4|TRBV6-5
TGTGCCAGCGGAGCCGGTTCGGATGAAAAACTGTTTTTT
CASGAGSDEKLFF
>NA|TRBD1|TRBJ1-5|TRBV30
TGTGCCTGGAGTGTAGAGGGGGCGCAAAGCAATCAGCCCCAGCATTTT
CAWSVEGAQSNQPQHF
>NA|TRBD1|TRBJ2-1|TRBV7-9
TGTGCCAGCAGCCAAGGGACAGGTAAAGATAATGAGCAGTTCTTC
CASSQGTGKDNEQFF
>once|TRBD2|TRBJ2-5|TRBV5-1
TGCGCCAGCAGCTCTCGAAGCGGGGGGATACAAGAGACCCAGTACTTC
CASSSRSGGIQETQYF
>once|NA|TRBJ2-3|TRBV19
TGTGCCAGTAGTATTTCAGGGGCCCTAAGCACAGATACGCAGTATTTT
CASSISGALSTDTQYF
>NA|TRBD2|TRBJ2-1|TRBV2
TGTGCCAGCAGTGGGTTAAGAGGACTAGCGGGGAGGAGCTCCTACAATGAGCAGTTCTTC
CASSGLRGLAGRSSYNEQFF
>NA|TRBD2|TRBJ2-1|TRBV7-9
TGTGCCAGCAGCTTGGACGGGACTACCTTCTCCTACAATGAGCAGTTCTTC
CASSLDGTTFSYNEQFF
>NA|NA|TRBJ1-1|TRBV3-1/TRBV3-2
TGTGCCAGCAGCCAAGCGTTCGGGGTCACTGAAGCTTTCTTT
CASSQAFGVTEAFF